Included here is one T cell receptor (beta chain) sequence, with context. The antigen remains unidentified. Unrecorded immune exposures were likely, despite nominal health at sampling. This CDR3 has 14 residues. Per germline, CDR1 LNHDA and CDR2 SQIVND (reference sequence). The germline V and J ends were trimmed by 5 bases and 0 bases, with 10 bases remaining between them. The data belong to a study of cytomegalovirus exposure and HLA in healthy donors. Study-wide results and limits: The likely explanation for a cluster of highly shared sequence variants was sequencing artifact.

The PCR employed 60 Vbeta primers together with 13 Jbeta primers. Original data processing: Roughly 76 million unique TCR beta chains, 9.5 million to 11 million of them shared, were counted by a later analysis. The method was immunoSEQ multiplex PCR; TCRdb's version includes in-frame clones alone and lacks a portion of them. V and J calls and clone size come straight from that table; D and trimming were deduced from the DNA. The profile shows some 160,000 clones, over 70% of them singletons. The chain carries TRBV19 and TRBJ1-1; D uncertain. Material: PBMCs. The receptor's source is a middle-aged woman in good health and CMV-seronegative. The CDR3 bases are TGTGCCAGTAGTTTTGGGCTCCTGAACACTGAAGCTTTCTTT. Encoded protein: CASSFGLLNTEAFF.